These T cell receptor beta chains were read from a single sample in a study of T cell repertoires in cytomegalovirus infection. Antigens for these TCRs are unknown. Using its own MiXCR run on the reads, TCRdb lists one record per CDR3 protein. The table shows over 100,000 distinct CDR3 sequences, with 10% occurring only once. What was sequenced was PBMCs, sequenced either directly or after in vitro stimulation (not recorded which). The source of these receptors is a human donor in good health (CMV status not recorded). Some clones in this sample may be carry-over from other donors' samples. Both conserved end residues are part of each CDR3. The D gene is left open where the match is weak. The size field is filled for only some rows; it gives once, few, many or a size class.

size	V	D	J	DNA	CDR3
many	TRBV12-3/TRBV12-4	-	TRBJ1-4	TGTGCCAGCAGTGGGGCCTCTTCCGAAAAACTGTTTTTT	CASSGASSEKLFF
many	TRBV7-6	TRBD1	TRBJ2-7	TGTGCCAGCTCGGGACAGGGAATAACCTACGAGCAGTACTTC	CASSGQGITYEQYF
-	TRBV7-9	-	TRBJ1-4	TGTGCCAGCCGCGGGGATCCAACTAATGAAAAACTGTTTTTT	CASRGDPTNEKLFF
many	TRBV7-3	-	TRBJ2-1	TGTGCCAGCAGCTCTCCCGGGGAGGATGAGCAGTTCTTC	CASSSPGEDEQFF
many	TRBV28	-	TRBJ1-5	TGTGCCAGCAGCTCACTGGTGTTTCAGCCCCAGCATTTT	CASSSLVFQPQHF
many	TRBV6-2/TRBV6-3	-	TRBJ2-1	TGTGCCAGCAGTGCCCAACAGGGAGGGGATGAGCAGTTCTTC	CASSAQQGGDEQFF
-	TRBV9	-	TRBJ1-6	TGTGCCAGCAGCGCCTCCGGGACACTCCACTTT	CASSASGTLHF
few	TRBV4-3	-	TRBJ2-6	TGCGCCAGCAGCCAACCGACAGGCTCTGGGGCCAACGTCCTGACTTTC	CASSQPTGSGANVLTF
medium-sized	TRBV6-6	-	TRBJ1-2	TGTGCCAGCAGTTACGCAGGTCGGGCAGTTCCTAACTATGGCTACACCTTC	CASSYAGRAVPNYGYTF
few	TRBV19	-	TRBJ2-4	TGTGCCAGCCAAACGGCCCCAGGGGCAGCCAAAAACATTCAGTACTTC	CASQTAPGAAKNIQYF
many	TRBV7-2	-	TRBJ1-1	TGTGCCAGCAGCCTCCAAATCAAGGAGAGCATGAACACTGAAGCTTTCTTT	CASSLQIKESMNTEAFF
many	TRBV28	-	TRBJ1-1	TGTGCCAGCAGTTTACCTCCAAGGAACACTGAAGCTTTCTTT	CASSLPPRNTEAFF
many	TRBV6-1	-	TRBJ2-7	TGTGCCAGCAGTGAGTGGGCCTACGAGCAGTACTTC	CASSEWAYEQYF
few	TRBV29-1	TRBD2	TRBJ2-1	TGCAGCGTTACACGACTAGCGGGAGATAATGAGCAGTTCTTC	CSVTRLAGDNEQFF
many	TRBV10-3	TRBD2	TRBJ2-7	TGTGCCATCAGTGAGTCTTGGCTAGCGGGAGCCGGGAACGAGCAGTACTTC	CAISESWLAGAGNEQYF
-	TRBV12-3/TRBV12-4	TRBD1	TRBJ2-3	TGTGCCAGAAGTCGCACCTACAGGGGTAGTGTTGATCATACGCAGTATTTT	CARSRTYRGSVDHTQYF
many	TRBV2	-	TRBJ1-2	TGTGCCAGCAGGCCCGCCGGGGGCGCCTATGGCTACACCTTC	CASRPAGGAYGYTF
many	TRBV7-2	TRBD2	TRBJ2-5	TGTGCCAGCAGCGCGGGACTAGCGGGAGGTGTGACCCAGTACTTC	CASSAGLAGGVTQYF
-	TRBV7-2	-	TRBJ1-5	TGTGCCAGCAGCTTAGCGATGAATCAGCCCCAGCATTTT	CASSLAMNQPQHF
many	TRBV4-3	-	TRBJ2-7	TGCGCCAGCAGCCAAGGGCGAGCCTACGAGCAGTACTTC	CASSQGRAYEQYF
many	TRBV6-6	-	TRBJ1-1	TGTGCCAGCAGTTCCTGGGACACGTTGAACACTGAAGCTTTCTTT	CASSSWDTLNTEAFF
few	TRBV2	-	TRBJ2-1	TGTGCCAGCAGTGATGGTTACAATGAGCAGTTCTTC	CASSDGYNEQFF
few	TRBV7-3	-	TRBJ2-3	TGTGCCAGCAGCTTAACGGGCGGATCCAGCACAGATACGCAGTATTTT	CASSLTGGSSTDTQYF
many	TRBV12-3/TRBV12-4	-	TRBJ1-1	TGTGCCAGCAGTTTAAGGGGGGGGACTGAAGCTTTCTTT	CASSLRGGTEAFF
-	TRBV12-3/TRBV12-4	TRBD2	TRBJ2-2	TGTGCCAGCAGTTTGAGCGGGAGGCACACCGGGGAGCTGTTTTTT	CASSLSGRHTGELFF
many	TRBV6-1	TRBD1	TRBJ1-4	TGTGCCAGCAGCCCCGGGACAGGGGACGAAAAACTGTTTTTT	CASSPGTGDEKLFF
few	TRBV28	-	TRBJ1-2	TGTGCCAGCAGTTTGGCAGGTCAGGGGTATGGCTACACCTTC	CASSLAGQGYGYTF
many	TRBV7-6	-	TRBJ2-7	TGTGCCAGCAGCTTAGAGGTGACAGCGACCTACGAGCAGTACTTC	CASSLEVTATYEQYF